This T cell receptor (beta chain) was identified during a study of monozygotic twins with inflammatory bowel disease (dated by TCRdb to between 2017 and 2020). Some background on the complete study: The full study comprised 28 monozygotic twin pairs: nine German pairs (four IBD-concordant, five IBD-discordant) and 19 IBD-discordant Danish pairs. The search for disease-associated traits relied mainly on comparing IBD patients with their genetically identical healthy co-twins within discordant pairs. Each individual had, on average, about 151 000 unique TCRalpha sequences and 181 000 unique TCRbeta sequences available for analysis.

Preparation of the library involved 5' RACE. Preparation of each TCR library used approximately 4,000 ng of total RNA. For each sample, cDNA was synthesized in eight separate reactions using SMARTScribe reverse transcriptase. During cDNA synthesis, template switching was used to introduce unique molecular identifiers that contained a 6-nucleotide sample barcode. TCRalpha and TCRbeta cDNA was amplified by two nested PCRs of approximately 17 and 9 cycles, with bead purification after each PCR. Before amplification, the cDNA was treated with uracil DNA-glycosylase and purified using the QIAquick PCR purification kit. The second PCR added Illumina TruSeq-compatible adapters along with sample-specific barcodes. Library quality and concentration were assessed using TapeStation and Qubit, and roughly 5 ng of each library was pooled. Pooled libraries were sequenced on an Illumina HiSeq2500 single-index Rapid Run with 2 x 100 bp reads and custom sequencing primers. Under the source paper's analysis protocol: MiGEC version 1.2.6 was used for UMI-based consensus assembly, which corrected PCR and sequencing errors. V(D)J alignment, clonotype assembly and CDR3 extraction were performed with MiXCR version 2.1.1. Gene usage, clonotype sharing and MAIT/NKT TCR abundance were normalised by analysing the top 1000, 10 000 and 20 000 clonotypes per sample. Diversity was computed as the inverse Simpson index with the vegan R package after downsampling to 27 000 UMIs. Paired Mann-Whitney U tests on discordant twin pairs were used, with Benjamini-Hochberg multiple-testing correction. TCRdb reprocessed the reads and lists each CDR3 protein sequence as a single entry, with no DNA. In this record, the V and J calls reflect TCRdb's handling and not the investigators' own analysis. The sample's own table lists approximately 400,000 distinct CDR3 sequences. Of the sample, more than 2% falls within the top ten clones.

Overall study outcomes, separate from this receptor: Measured by the inverse Simpson index, TCRbeta repertoire diversity was lower in IBD patients than in their healthy co-twins. The results gave no support for a single strong signal or clonotype linked to IBD. Compared with healthy twins, IBD patients shared fewer clonotypes with other individuals, and the difference was most pronounced in patients with signs of disease activity. Repertoire similarity did not differ between concordant and discordant twins, possibly due to limited statistical power. Distinction between different T cell subtypes could not be achieved in the analysis. Differing immunosuppressive treatments among patients may have added background noise and inter-individual variability to the repertoires.

From each donor, an approximately 2.4 ml peripheral blood sample was collected into PAXgene tubes and kept at -80 degrees C. Total RNA was isolated from whole blood with the PAXgene blood miRNA kit on an automated QIAcube, without T cell sorting. Peripheral blood from monozygotic twin pairs, either concordant or discordant for inflammatory bowel disease, underwent deep TCRalpha and TCRbeta repertoire profiling that used unique molecular barcoding. For every twin pair, smoking habits were documented, and each individual was categorised as a current, former or never smoker. As regards this clonotype: The antigen it binds to is not known.

This sequence was found in a human donor with ulcerative colitis or Crohn's disease, or a healthy co-twin of an affected twin (not recorded which). The material sequenced was blood.

The CDR3 corresponds to CAISSGTGRGANVLTF. This sequence uses TRBV10-3 and TRBJ2-6; lacking DNA, the TRBD1 call made by TCRdb goes unchecked. The germline V gene yields ENHRY for CDR1 and SYGVKD for CDR2. The CDR3 spans 16 residues, from the cysteine through the phenylalanine. The DNA is not on file.